The 12 T cell receptor beta chains below come from one sample, sequenced in a study of blood T cell repertoires in COVID-19. The repertoire was sequenced with immunoSEQ multiplex PCR; TCRdb's copy has only in-frame clones and lacks some. The sample lists over 300,000 clones, about 82% occurring once. The sequenced sample was peripheral blood. The source is a woman in her forties or fifties with acute or convalescent COVID-19.

The rearrangement links TRBV7-2 to TRBJ1-3; D is undetermined. Trimming took 2 bases from V and 4 from J, leaving 12 bases between them. CDR1 and CDR2 (germline): SGHTA, FQGNSA. This CDR3 comprises 15 residues. The CDR3 DNA sequence: TGTGCCAGCAGCTTAATGACCGGGAACGGAAACACCATATATTTT. This encodes CASSLMTGNGNTIYF.

The J gene is TRBJ2-7, the V gene TRBV6-2 or TRBV6-3, with 11 bases lining up with TRBD2. Trimming at V came to 4 bases and at J to 2 bases, leaving 7 bases not matched to a gene. This CDR3 is 16 amino acids long. Germline V CDR1 and CDR2: MNHEY, SVGEGT. The CDR3 region has the DNA TGTGCCAGCAGTTCCCCTAGCGGGAGGAGGGCCTACGAGCAGTACTTC. It codes for CASSSPSGRRAYEQYF.

The chain employs TRBV9 and TRBJ2-1; 7 nucleotides align to TRBD2. The length of the CDR3 is 15 residues. CDR1 and CDR2 from the germline V gene are SGDLS and YYNGEE. Unmatched junction bases numbered 10, after V lost 4 bases and J lost 6 bases. CDR3 in amino acids: CASSPRDYNFNEQFF. DNA for the CDR3: TGTGCCAGCAGCCCACGGGACTACAACTTCAATGAGCAGTTCTTC.

V and J are TRBV6-5 and TRBJ2-1; D remains unclear. Trimming stripped 6 bases from V and 8 bases from J, with 14 bases between. This CDR3 has 13 amino acids. In germline, CDR1 is MNHEY, CDR2 SVGAGI. The CDR3 sequence is CASRHRKSDEQFF. CDR3 coding DNA: TGTGCCAGCAGACATCGAAAAAGCGATGAGCAGTTCTTC.

The chain joins TRBV5-1 to TRBJ2-1, with no clear D. V shed 0 bases and J shed 7 bases, with 8 bases lying between them. The CDR3 is made up of 13 amino acids. Germline V gene lookup returns CDR1 SGHRS and CDR2 YFSETQ. The chain's CDR3 is CASSLVPNNEQFF. The DNA of the CDR3 is TGCGCCAGCAGCTTGGTCCCTAATAATGAGCAGTTCTTC.

The table lists this clone with a count of one. This rearrangement joins TRBV11-2 to TRBJ2-7, with D possibly being TRBD1 (5 bases). The CDR3 has 14 residues. V shed 2 bases and J shed 0 bases, with 8 bases lying between them. The V gene's germline CDR1 is SGHAT and CDR2 FQNNGV. CDR3 in DNA: TGTGCCAGCAGCTTAAGCGACAGCTCCTACGAGCAGTACTTC. Protein: CASSLSDSSYEQYF.

The genes are TRBV6-2 or TRBV6-3 and TRBJ2-7; TRBD2 aligns across 10 bases. The V gene's germline CDR1 is MNHEY and CDR2 SVGEGT. V shed 6 bases and J 7 bases; nucleotides not matched to a gene: 9. This CDR3 spans 14 amino acids. In DNA, the CDR3 is TGTGCCAGCAGCCTAGCGGGAGACCCTTGGGAGCAGTACTTC. Protein: CASSLAGDPWEQYF.

This clone was found once. This rearrangement joins TRBV18 to TRBJ2-5; 11 bases align to TRBD1. The CDR3 runs 15 residues. The V and J ends lost 4 bases and 4 bases, in that order; junction bases with no gene match: 5. CDR1 and CDR2 from the germline V gene are KGHSH and LQKENI. The CDR3 sequence: CASSLRDRGTETQYF. The CDR3 nucleotides are TGTGCCAGCTCACTTCGGGACAGGGGGACAGAGACCCAGTACTTC.

The chain joins TRBV2 to TRBJ2-7, with 7 bases lining up with TRBD1. The V gene's germline CDR1 is SNHLY and CDR2 FYNNEI. There are 13 residues in the CDR3. V lost 8 bases, J lost 1 base, and 5 bases stayed unmatched. This chain's CDR3 is CASSGRGSYEQYF. CDR3 DNA: TGTGCCAGCTCAGGCAGGGGGTCCTACGAGCAGTACTTC. Full variable domain (missing parts from reference TRBV2 and TRBJ2-7): EPEVTQTPSHQVTQMGQEVILRCVPISNHLYFYWYRQILGQKVEFLVSFYNNEISEKSEIFDDQFSVERPDGSNFTLKIRSTKLEDSAMYFCASSGRGSYEQYFGPGTRLTVT.

This sequence joins TRBV19 and TRBJ2-3, with TRBD2 identical over 7 bases. Germline V gene sequence: CDR1 LNHDA, CDR2 SQIVND (reference sequence). The V segment lost 1 base and the J segment 6 bases; nucleotides outside the gene matches: 7. CDR3 length equals 15 residues. CDR3 in amino acids: CASSIAGGWADTQYF. The CDR3 DNA reads as TGTGCCAGTAGTATAGCGGGAGGATGGGCTGATACGCAGTATTTT.

This clone was seen only a few times. DNA for the CDR3: TGTGCCAGCAGCCCGCCGGGACACTTCAATCAGCCCCAGCATTTT. Amino acid sequence: CASSPPGHFNQPQHF. This sequence joins TRBV7-3 and TRBJ1-5, with D perhaps TRBD1 (6 bases). Between the trimmed V and J ends, which lost 5 bases and 3 bases, there was a span of 14 bases. This CDR3 has 15 amino acids. CDR1 and CDR2 from the germline V gene are SGHTA and FQGTGA.

In its sample, this clone was seen once. The chain couples TRBV18 to TRBJ2-1; TRBD2 matches at 10 bases. V dropped 1 base and J dropped 3; count of bases not matched to a gene: 12. The CDR3 is 19 amino acids. CDR1 and CDR2 from the germline V gene are KGHSH and LQKENI. CDR3 DNA sequence: TGTGCCAGCTCACCACGTAAGGCTAGCGGGGGCCCTGTCTACAATGAGCAGTTCTTC. Residues: CASSPRKASGGPVYNEQFF. Using reference TRBV18 and TRBJ2-1 for the parts outside the CDR3, the full variable domain is NAGVMQNPRHLVRRRGQEARLRCSPMKGHSHVYWYRQLPEEGLKFMVYLQKENIIDESGMPKERFSAEFPKEGPSILRIQQVVRGDSAAYFCASSPRKASGGPVYNEQFFGPGTRLTVL.